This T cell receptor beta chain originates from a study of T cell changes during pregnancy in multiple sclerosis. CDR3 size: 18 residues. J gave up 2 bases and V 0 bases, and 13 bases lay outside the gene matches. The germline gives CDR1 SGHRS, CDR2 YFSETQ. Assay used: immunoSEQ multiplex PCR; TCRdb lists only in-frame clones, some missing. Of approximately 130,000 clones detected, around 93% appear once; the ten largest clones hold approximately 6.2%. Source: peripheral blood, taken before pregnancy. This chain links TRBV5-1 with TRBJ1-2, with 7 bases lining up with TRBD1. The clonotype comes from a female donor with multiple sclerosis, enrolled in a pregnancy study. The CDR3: CASSLAIGGRDVNYGYTF. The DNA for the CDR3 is TGCGCCAGCAGCTTGGCCATAGGGGGCCGGGACGTAAACTATGGCTACACCTTC.